This T cell receptor beta chain comes out of a study of cytomegalovirus exposure and HLA in healthy donors. PCR primers comprised 60 Vbeta and 13 Jbeta primers. Sequenced by immunoSEQ multiplex PCR; TCRdb stores in-frame clones only, minus some. The sample carries roughly 180,000 clones, 65% to 90% recorded once. Concerning this clone itself: What it binds is unknown.

The study, taken as a whole, reports: Later analysis identified around 15,000 TCR beta sequences associated with HLA alleles, using a false discovery rate threshold of 0.05. The study put some 150 TCR beta chains on its list as cytomegalovirus-associated. Donors belonging to an Asian-associated ancestry cluster reportedly showed fewer N-insertions in productive TCRs than the roughly 670-donor mean, according to what a later analysis found. A link between a missense DCLRE1C variant and TCR beta V- and J-gene trimming emerged from a later analysis.

The material sequenced was PBMCs. The TCR originated in a girl aged 2-9 years in good health and CMV-seropositive.

The CDR3: CASSPYRTKNTEAFF. The CDR3 nucleotides are TGTGCCAGCAGCCCGTACAGGACCAAAAACACTGAAGCTTTCTTT. This chain connects TRBV14 to TRBJ1-1; D is possibly TRBD1 (5 bases). The CDR3 is 15 residues long. Trimming removed 4 bases from V and 2 bases from J, with 14 bases in between. Germline CDR1 and CDR2: SGHDN and FVKESK.